The next 5 T cell receptor beta chains were all read from a single sample in a study of cytomegalovirus exposure and HLA in healthy donors (dated by TCRdb to the late 2010s). To prepare the library, the immunoSEQ multiplex PCR assay was applied. For the multiplex PCR, a mixture combining 60 forward primers for TCR Vbeta segments and 13 reverse primers for TCR Jbeta segments was used. The table was pulled from immuneACCESS by TCRdb, which kept in-frame rearrangements only. Such tables lose some clones; where checked, under half of the loss comes from unresolved V genes, and the rest has no known cause. The sample table shows 99,000 or so clones, and about 9.4% are seen once. The leading ten clones occupy 5.5% to 7.5% of the sample. The specimen was PBMCs. The receptors originated from a man aged 35-49 years in good health and CMV-seropositive.

This clone was observed a handful of times. CDR3 protein: CAISPGGDNEQFF. DNA for the CDR3: TGTGCCATCAGCCCGGGGGGGGACAATGAGCAGTTCTTC. The rearrangement joins TRBV10-3 to TRBJ2-1; 8 nucleotides agree with TRBD2. Germline V gene sequence: CDR1 ENHRY, CDR2 SYGVKD. Trimming removed 6 bases from V and 5 bases from J; junction bases left unmatched: 3. The CDR3 runs to 13 residues.

In this sample, this clone turned up a few times. V is TRBV6-1 and J is TRBJ2-5; 7 bases fit TRBD1. The CDR3 consists of 14 residues. Germline V gene lookup returns CDR1 MNHNS and CDR2 SASEGT. The V and J ends lost 6 bases and 4 bases, in that order; junction bases with no gene match: 8. In nucleotides, the CDR3 is TGTGCCAGCAGGAAGGACAGGCTGGCAGAGACCCAGTACTTC. It is translated as CASRKDRLAETQYF.

The V call is TRBV6-5, the J call TRBJ1-2; 8 bases are a match to TRBD1. The germline V gene has CDR1 MNHEY and CDR2 SVGAGI. The CDR3 has 13 amino acids. Unmatched junction bases numbered 2, after V lost 5 bases and J lost 3 bases. CDR3 sequence (DNA): TGTGCCAGCAGTCAACAGGGGGACTATGGCTACACCTTC. It specifies CASSQQGDYGYTF.

This rearrangement joins TRBV6-1 to TRBJ2-2, with D perhaps TRBD1 (5 bases). V was clipped by 4 bases and J by 4 bases, with 7 bases between them. CDR1 and CDR2 (germline): MNHNS, SASEGT. The CDR3 is made up of 13 amino acids. CDR3 DNA: TGTGCCAGCAGTGTGACAGCCACCGGGGAGCTGTTTTTT. The encoded protein is CASSVTATGELFF.

V gene TRBV19 combines with J gene TRBJ2-3; D unresolved. From germline, CDR1 is LNHDA and CDR2 SQIVND (reference sequence). The CDR3 spans 13 residues. Trimming removed 5 bases at V and 1 base at J, with 7 bases between. DNA of the CDR3: TGTGCCAGTAGTGTGGCAGGCACAGATACGCAGTATTTT. Translated, it gives CASSVAGTDTQYF.